The 17 T cell receptor beta chains reported below all come from one sample, sequenced in a study of blood T cells in healthy people across ages. The use of a sample-barcoded 5' primer and a J-beta primer mix characterized a second PCR of about 6 to 12 cycles. Via MiXCR, TCRdb re-called the 5' RACE reads, giving one row per CDR3 protein. Here the sample spans some 560,000 distinct CDR3 sequences, approximately 26% being singletons. This sample also belongs to another study, concerning T cells of mothers and their children.

Sequencing input: blood. The receptors were gathered from a boy younger than 10 in good health.

This clonotype has just a few counts. The chain has TRBV2 and TRBJ2-2; 9 nucleotides line up with TRBD1. Trimming at V came to 6 bases and at J to 1 base, leaving 3 bases not matched to a gene. Germline loops: CDR1 SNHLY, CDR2 FYNNEI. CDR3 length: 15 amino acids. CDR3 DNA: TGTGCCAGCAGCCAGGGACAGGGGAACACCGGGGAGCTGTTTTTT. Translating it yields CASSQGQGNTGELFF.

This chain links TRBV12-3 or TRBV12-4 with TRBJ2-5; D gene unclear. The CDR3 extends over 14 amino acids. Trimming cost V 7 bases and J 1 base, with 13 bases left between them. CDR3 in DNA: TGTGCCAGCAACCCAGGAAGGGTCCAAGAGACCCAGTACTTC. Encoded protein: CASNPGRVQETQYF.

This clonotype was observed a handful of times. The chain has TRBV10-3 and TRBJ1-6, with 7 bases fitting TRBD1. The CDR3 is 13 amino acids. The trim removed 6 bases at V and 6 bases at J, leaving 2 bases unmatched. CDR1 and CDR2 from the germline V gene are ENHRY and SYGVKD. This chain's CDR3 is CAIRDRSNSPLHF. The CDR3, as DNA: TGTGCCATCAGGGACAGGAGTAATTCACCCCTCCACTTT.

The gene calls are TRBV5-1 and TRBJ1-4; D is uncertain. The CDR3 length is 16 residues. From germline, CDR1 is SGHRS and CDR2 YFSETQ. Trimming stripped 4 bases from V and 4 bases from J, with 17 bases between. In DNA form, the CDR3 reads TGCGCCAGCAGCGCCTACGGGGAAGGGCATAATGAAAAACTGTTTTTT. Translated: CASSAYGEGHNEKLFF.

This clonotype was found many times. The CDR3 DNA sequence: TGCGCCAGCAGCTCACAGGGGAACACTGAAGCTTTCTTT. Protein: CASSSQGNTEAFF. The chain combines TRBV5-1 with TRBJ1-1; D may be TRBD1 (6 bases). V lost 3 bases and J 1 base, leaving 7 bases between the germline ends. Germline V gene data show CDR1 as SGHRS and CDR2 as YFSETQ. This CDR3 comprises 13 residues.

The V gene is TRBV4-1, the J gene TRBJ2-5; D ambiguous. TRBJ2-7 explains the end of the DNA better; the J call may be wrong. The germline CDR1 and CDR2 sequences are MGHRA and YSYEKL. CDR3 length: 16 amino acids. This CDR3 is CASSQSPGGGTYEQYF. CDR3 DNA: TGCGCCAGCAGCCAAAGCCCGGGCGGTGGGACCTACGAGCAGTACTTC.

The rearrangement uses TRBV12-3 or TRBV12-4 and TRBJ2-7; tentatively, D is TRBD2 (6 bases). This CDR3 has 14 amino acids. Trimming removed 5 bases at V and 4 bases at J, with 15 bases between. CDR3: CASSPAQEGYEQYF. The CDR3 nucleotides read TGTGCCAGCAGTCCGGCGCAGGAGGGGTACGAGCAGTACTTC.

This clonotype has just a few counts. The chain employs TRBV7-3 and TRBJ2-2, with D maybe TRBD1 (5 bases). V lost 5 bases to trimming and J lost 7 bases, with 17 bases between them. The CDR3 runs to 15 residues. Germline-derived CDR1 and CDR2 are SGHTA and FQGTGA. This CDR3 is CASSPSAGIGGELFF. DNA for the CDR3: TGTGCCAGCAGCCCAAGTGCAGGGATCGGCGGGGAGCTGTTTTTT.

This clonotype was counted only a few times. The rearrangement joins TRBV27 to TRBJ1-2; the D gene is possibly TRBD1 (5 bases). This CDR3 contains 14 residues. Trimming took 6 bases from V and 3 from J, leaving 14 bases between them. Germline V gene sequence: CDR1 MNHEY, CDR2 SMNVEV (reference sequence). The CDR3 nucleotides read TGTGCCAGCAGCGGTAAAAGGGGTTACTATGGCTACACCTTC. This encodes CASSGKRGYYGYTF.

This clonotype was seen only a few times. The rearrangement joins TRBV14 to TRBJ2-6; a possible D gene is TRBD1 (5 bases). The CDR3 contains 14 residues. The V end lost 10 bases, the J end lost 4 bases, and 14 bases lay between the germline ends. The germline V gene encodes CDR1 SGHDN and CDR2 FVKESK. In nucleotides, the CDR3 is TGTGCCAATCCAGGGATAGTAGGGGCCAACGTCCTGACTTTC. Its protein is CANPGIVGANVLTF. The full variable domain, its missing parts supplied by reference TRBV14 and TRBJ2-6, is EAGVTQFPSHSVIEKGQTVTLRCDPISGHDNLYWYRRVMGKEIKFLLHFVKESKQDESGMPNNRFLAERTGGTYSTLKVQPAELEDSGVYFCANPGIVGANVLTFGAGSRLTVL.

The chain employs TRBV6-5 and TRBJ2-5; D possibly corresponds to TRBD2 (6 bases). The J call is uncertain, as TRBJ2-1 better fits the DNA end. Per germline, CDR1 MNHEY and CDR2 SVGAGI. The CDR3 spans 15 residues. The CDR3 here is CASSYEAGRENEQFF. The CDR3 DNA follows: TGTGCCAGCAGTTACGAAGCGGGCCGGGAGAATGAGCAGTTCTTC.

V gene TRBV20-1 combines with J gene TRBJ2-1, with D perhaps matching TRBD1 (5 bases). The CDR3 consists of 12 residues. Looked up from germline, CDR1 is DFQATT and CDR2 is SNEGSKA (reference sequence). V lost 7 bases and J lost 3, with 10 bases in between. The CDR3: CSGGHFYNEQFF. In DNA form, the CDR3 reads TGCAGTGGAGGACATTTCTACAATGAGCAGTTCTTC.

This chain connects TRBV21-1 to TRBJ2-7. TRBV21-1 is shown as a pseudogene. The CDR3 is made up of 13 amino acids. The CDR3 reads CASSKARAYEQYF. In DNA, the CDR3 is TGTGCCAGCAGCAAAGCTCGGGCCTACGAGCAGTACTTC.

CDR3 residues: CASSQLKGWTQYF. CDR3 nucleotides: TGCGCCAGCAGCCAATTGAAGGGGTGGACCCAGTACTTC. This rearrangement joins TRBV4-1 to TRBJ2-5, with D perhaps TRBD1 (5 bases). Germline CDR1 MGHRA, CDR2 YSYEKL. Deletions cut 2 bases from V and 7 bases from J, with 11 bases between. The CDR3 sequence is 13 residues long.

This clonotype was recorded a few times. The chain employs TRBV12-3 or TRBV12-4 and TRBJ2-5; 9 bases line up with TRBD2. The tail of the sequence fits TRBJ2-7 better, so the J call may be wrong. The length of the CDR3 is 14 residues. CDR3: CASNPLGLAGEQYF. Written as DNA, the CDR3 is TGTGCCAGCAATCCTTTGGGACTAGCCGGCGAGCAGTACTTC.

This clonotype was detected only a few times. CDR3 sequence: CASSSIGANNQPQHF. The CDR3 bases are TGTGCCAGCAGCTCCATAGGGGCCAACAATCAGCCCCAGCATTTT. The genes are TRBV7-2 and TRBJ1-5; weak D call: TRBD1 (5 bases). Deletions cut 4 bases from V and 3 bases from J, with 13 bases between. The CDR3 consists of 15 residues. In germline, CDR1 is SGHTA, CDR2 FQGNSA.

This clonotype was counted between two and nine times. The chain combines TRBV27 with TRBJ2-1; D perhaps matches TRBD2 (6 bases). The CDR3 spans 18 residues. Germline V gives CDR1 MNHEY, CDR2 SMNVEV (reference sequence). V was shortened by 6 bases and J by 3 bases, with 24 bases between the two germline ends. The CDR3 region has the DNA TGTGCCAGCAGCATTTACGGGCCCTTAGCGGAGGTCTACAATGAGCAGTTCTTC. Amino acids: CASSIYGPLAEVYNEQFF.